Below, 21 T cell receptor beta chains from the same sample are listed, as sequenced in a study of blood T cell repertoires in COVID-19. Clones were read by immunoSEQ multiplex PCR, and TCRdb kept only the in-frame ones, dropping some. The sample contains approximately 58,000 clones, 75% to 95% of which appear only once. The material sequenced was peripheral blood. These TCRs come from a woman older than 75 with active COVID-19.

V usage is TRBV27 and J usage is TRBJ1-6, with D unresolved. This CDR3 is built from 16 residues. V dropped 6 bases and J dropped 3 bases, with 15 bases sitting between them. In germline, CDR1 is MNHEY, CDR2 SMNVEV (reference sequence). CDR3 sequence: CASSSLGSSYNSPLHF. The CDR3 nucleotides read TGTGCCAGCAGCAGTTTAGGGAGCAGCTATAATTCACCCCTCCACTTT.

The chain is built from TRBV13 and TRBJ2-3, with TRBD2 as a possible D gene (6 bases). V lost 5 bases and J lost 6, with 21 bases in between. Germline CDR1 reads PRHDT; CDR2 reads FYEKMQ (reference sequence). CDR3 length: 16 residues. CDR3 in DNA: TGTGCCAGCAGCCCACCCGGGACTCGACCATCTGATACGCAGTATTTT. Translated: CASSPPGTRPSDTQYF. Variable domain in full (rest from reference TRBV13 and TRBJ2-3): AAGVIQSPRHLIKEKRETATLKCYPIPRHDTVYWYQQGPGQDPQFLISFYEKMQSDKGSIPDRFSAQQFSDYHSELNMSSLELGDSALYFCASSPPGTRPSDTQYFGPGTRLTVL.

The chain has TRBV5-1 and TRBJ2-1; 9 nucleotides line up with TRBD2. The germline V gene has CDR1 SGHRS and CDR2 YFSETQ. V was clipped by 4 bases and J by 3 bases; unmatched bases: 11. The CDR3 length is 17 residues. The CDR3 spells CASSAKLSGGRYNEQFF. CDR3 DNA sequence: TGCGCCAGCAGCGCCAAGCTTAGCGGGGGTCGCTACAATGAGCAGTTCTTC.

This chain joins TRBV3-1 (or the pseudogene TRBV3-2) and TRBJ2-7, with TRBD2 matching 7 bases. Germline V gene data show CDR1 as LGHDT and CDR2 as YNNKEL (reference sequence). The V gene end was trimmed by 3 bases and the J gene end by 7 bases; junction bases not matched to a gene: 3. There are 12 residues in the CDR3. CDR3 region: CASSQKGLEQYF. The CDR3 nucleotides read TGTGCCAGCAGCCAGAAGGGACTAGAGCAGTACTTC.

The CDR3 DNA sequence: TGTGCCAGCAGTGACGGTAACTCCGCCACAGATACGCAGTATTTT. The encoded protein is CASSDGNSATDTQYF. The gene calls are TRBV6-4 and TRBJ2-3, with no clear D. Germline V gene lookup returns CDR1 MRHNA and CDR2 SNTAGT. This CDR3 has 15 residues. V was cut by 2 bases and J by 2 bases, with 11 bases left in between.

This chain links TRBV10-3 with TRBJ2-5; D is perhaps TRBD2 (5 bases). The germline gives CDR1 ENHRY, CDR2 SYGVKD. With 2 bases removed from V and 7 bases from J, the gap between germline ends came to 17 bases. This CDR3 has 15 amino acids. The DNA for the CDR3 is TGTGCCATCAGTGAGGTGTCTGAGGGCGGCGGGACCCAGTACTTC. It encodes CAISEVSEGGGTQYF.

J is TRBJ1-1 and V is TRBV7-2; 7 positions match TRBD1. With 2 bases clipped from V and 1 base from J, the junction kept 1 base outside the gene matches. From germline, CDR1 is SGHTA and CDR2 FQGNSA. The CDR3 runs 14 residues. This CDR3 is CASSLRQGNTEAFF. CDR3 nucleotides: TGTGCCAGCAGCTTAAGACAGGGGAACACTGAAGCTTTCTTT.

V is TRBV3-1 (or the pseudogene TRBV3-2) and J is TRBJ2-1; D is perhaps TRBD2 (5 bases). Germline CDR1 is LGHDT and CDR2 is YNNKEL (reference sequence). This CDR3 spans 15 amino acids. The V end was cut by 0 bases, the J end by 1 base, with 7 bases between. For the CDR3, the DNA is TGTGCCAGCAGCCAAGACTCGGGGTCCTACAATGAGCAGTTCTTC. Encoded protein: CASSQDSGSYNEQFF.

The V call is TRBV7-8, the J call TRBJ1-2; TRBD1 matches 10 bases. Unmatched junction bases numbered 10, after V lost 5 bases and J lost 7 bases. Germline V CDR1 and CDR2: SGHVS, FQNEAQ. CDR3 length: 15 amino acids. CDR3: CASSPTGTGVVGYTF. The CDR3 region has the DNA TGTGCCAGCAGCCCTACCGGGACAGGGGTTGTTGGCTACACCTTC.

This chain links TRBV24-1 with TRBJ2-3; TRBD1 matches at 9 bases. After removal of 4 bases from V and 6 bases from J, the junction contained 1 base not matched to a gene. There are 13 residues in the CDR3. The germline gives CDR1 KGHDR, CDR2 SFDVKD. The CDR3 reads CATSETGGDTQYF. The CDR3 bases are TGTGCCACCAGTGAGACAGGGGGTGATACGCAGTATTTT.

This clone was recorded only once. The chain uses TRBV28 and TRBJ2-5, with D perhaps matching TRBD2 (5 bases). Trimming left V 2 bases short and J 5 bases short, with 9 bases between. The CDR3 has 13 residues. Per germline, CDR1 MDHEN and CDR2 SYDVKM. The CDR3: CASSLHWEETQYF. The CDR3 DNA reads as TGTGCCAGCAGTTTACACTGGGAGGAGACCCAGTACTTC.

The chain employs TRBV6-6 and TRBJ1-1, with 7 bases identical to TRBD1. This CDR3 region has 15 residues. Germline V lookup: CDR1 MNHNY, CDR2 SVGAGI (reference sequence). V lost 6 bases and J lost 4; bases outside the gene matches: 11. For the CDR3, the DNA is TGTGCCAGCAGGAGCCCAGGGGGATGGAGCACTGAAGCTTTCTTT. It specifies CASRSPGGWSTEAFF.

J is TRBJ2-3 and V is TRBV4-2, with D maybe TRBD1 (5 bases). In germline, CDR1 is LGHNA, CDR2 YNFKEQ. This CDR3 region has 14 residues. V gave up 5 bases and J gave up 0 bases, with 9 bases separating them. CDR3 protein: CASSSRVSTDTQYF. The CDR3 region has the DNA TGTGCCAGCAGCTCCAGGGTAAGCACAGATACGCAGTATTTT.

The rearrangement uses TRBV10-3 and TRBJ2-1, with D possibly matching TRBD1 (5 bases). This CDR3 comprises 13 residues. The germline CDR1 and CDR2 sequences are ENHRY and SYGVKD. Trimming pared 6 bases from V and 4 bases from J, leaving 10 bases between. DNA for the CDR3: TGTGCCATCAGCTTTGACAGATACAATGAGCAGTTCTTC. Translating it yields CAISFDRYNEQFF.

The chain employs TRBV11-2 and TRBJ2-3, with 9 positions matching TRBD2. V dropped 0 bases and J dropped 5; count of bases not matched to a gene: 9. Germline V gene sequence: CDR1 SGHAT, CDR2 FQNNGV. CDR3 length equals 17 residues. The CDR3 loop reads CASSLDPSGIGGDTQYF. The CDR3 nucleotides read TGTGCCAGCAGCTTAGATCCTAGCGGGATAGGAGGAGATACGCAGTATTTT.

The chain employs TRBV2 and TRBJ1-2; D is possibly TRBD1 (6 bases). Trimming removed 2 bases from V and 8 bases from J, with 18 bases in between. Per germline, CDR1 SNHLY and CDR2 FYNNEI. The CDR3 has 15 residues. CDR3: CASSESLRQGQGYTF. The CDR3 DNA sequence: TGTGCCAGCAGTGAAAGTCTCCGTCAGGGGCAAGGCTACACCTTC. The variable domain in full, completed from reference TRBV2 and TRBJ1-2, reads EPEVTQTPSHQVTQMGQEVILRCVPISNHLYFYWYRQILGQKVEFLVSFYNNEISEKSEIFDDQFSVERPDGSNFTLKIRSTKLEDSAMYFCASSESLRQGQGYTFGSGTRLTVV.

The J gene is TRBJ1-5, the V gene TRBV7-9; weak D call: TRBD1 (5 bases). This CDR3 is built from 14 residues. Germline CDR1 reads SEHNR; CDR2 reads FQNEAQ (reference sequence). Trimming pared 1 base from V and 7 bases from J, leaving 11 bases between. The CDR3 region has the DNA TGTGCCAGCAGCTTAGAATCGGGGGGGCAGCCCCAGCATTTT. Protein product: CASSLESGGQPQHF.

The gene calls are TRBV15 and TRBJ2-5; tentative D call: TRBD1 (7 bases). The CDR3 has 15 amino acids. V lost 4 bases and J 4 bases, leaving 16 bases between the germline ends. The V gene's germline CDR1 is LNHNV and CDR2 YYDKDF (reference sequence). CDR3 residues: CATSTQTGRLETQYF. CDR3 nucleotide sequence: TGTGCCACCAGCACCCAGACAGGGAGGTTAGAGACCCAGTACTTC.

The chain combines TRBV3-1 (or the pseudogene TRBV3-2) with TRBJ2-1; 10 nucleotides match TRBD2. The ends lost 0 bases at V and 8 bases at J; junction bases unmatched: 7. This CDR3 region has 16 residues. Germline CDR1 LGHDT, CDR2 YNNKEL (reference sequence). CDR3 bases: TGTGCCAGCAGCCAAGATGAGAAGACTAGCGGGTATGAGCAGTTCTTC. It yields the protein CASSQDEKTSGYEQFF.

The J gene is TRBJ2-7, the V gene TRBV11-2, with 7 positions matching TRBD2. The CDR3 has 14 residues. Germline CDR1 SGHAT, CDR2 FQNNGV. V lost 5 bases and J lost 3; bases outside the gene matches: 7. CDR3 nucleotide sequence: TGTGCCAGCAGCCGGGGGGTGGAGATCTACGAGCAGTACTTC. It yields the protein CASSRGVEIYEQYF.

The rearrangement joins TRBV5-4 to TRBJ2-5; 7 nucleotides match TRBD1. The J segment lost 4 bases and the V segment lost 4 bases, leaving 10 bases of the junction unmatched. Germline V lookup: CDR1 SGHNT, CDR2 YYREEE (reference sequence). This CDR3 is built from 15 residues. The CDR3 protein is CASSPKDRVRETQYF. CDR3 nucleotide sequence: TGTGCCAGCAGCCCCAAAGACAGGGTCAGAGAGACCCAGTACTTC. The whole variable domain, filled in from reference TRBV5-4 and TRBJ2-5, reads ETGVTQSPTHLIKTRGQQVTLRCSSQSGHNTVSWYQQALGQGPQFIFQYYREEENGRGNFPPRFSGLQFPNYSSELNVNALELDDSALYLCASSPKDRVRETQYFGPGTRLLVL.